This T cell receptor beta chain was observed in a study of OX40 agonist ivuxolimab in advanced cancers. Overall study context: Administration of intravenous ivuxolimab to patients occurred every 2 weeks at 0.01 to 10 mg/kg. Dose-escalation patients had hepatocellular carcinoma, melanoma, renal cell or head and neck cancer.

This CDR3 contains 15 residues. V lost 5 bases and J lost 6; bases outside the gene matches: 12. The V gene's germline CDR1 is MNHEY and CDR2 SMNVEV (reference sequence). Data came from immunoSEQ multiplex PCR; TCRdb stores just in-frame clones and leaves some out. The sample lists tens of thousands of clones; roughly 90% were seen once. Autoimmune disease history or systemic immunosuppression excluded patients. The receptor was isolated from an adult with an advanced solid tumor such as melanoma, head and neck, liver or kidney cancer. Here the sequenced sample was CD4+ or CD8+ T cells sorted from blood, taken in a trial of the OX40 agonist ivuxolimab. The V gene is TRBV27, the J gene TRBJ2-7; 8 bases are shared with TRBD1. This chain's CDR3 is CASSPQTTGEIEQYF. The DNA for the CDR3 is TGTGCCAGCAGTCCACAGACGACAGGGGAGATCGAGCAGTACTTC.